This TCR beta chain was identified during a study of CD8 T cells in Susac syndrome. Trimming left V 0 bases short and J 4 bases short, with 7 bases between. In germline, CDR1 is MGHRA, CDR2 YSYEKL. This CDR3 is built from 13 residues. The authors reverse transcribed roughly 0.5 to 1 ug RNA with random hexamers. TCRdb redid the calling of the immunoSEQ multiplex PCR reads with MiXCR, one entry per CDR3 protein. Seen here are approximately 180,000 distinct CDR3 sequences, about 94% observed once, and the top ten hold about 0.1%. The patients with Susac syndrome were individuals who fulfilled the recently defined diagnostic criteria for disease that was either definite or probable. While CD8+ and CD4+ T cells were isolated negatively, TEMRA cells were enriched by FACS.

Sequencing was performed on CD4+ T cells from PBMCs. The chain recombines TRBV4-1 with TRBJ2-7; D gene uncertain. The clonotype comes from a human donor with Susac syndrome. The DNA of the CDR3 is TGCGCCAGCAGCCAAGATCCAGATTACGAGCAGTACTTC. As protein: CASSQDPDYEQYF.